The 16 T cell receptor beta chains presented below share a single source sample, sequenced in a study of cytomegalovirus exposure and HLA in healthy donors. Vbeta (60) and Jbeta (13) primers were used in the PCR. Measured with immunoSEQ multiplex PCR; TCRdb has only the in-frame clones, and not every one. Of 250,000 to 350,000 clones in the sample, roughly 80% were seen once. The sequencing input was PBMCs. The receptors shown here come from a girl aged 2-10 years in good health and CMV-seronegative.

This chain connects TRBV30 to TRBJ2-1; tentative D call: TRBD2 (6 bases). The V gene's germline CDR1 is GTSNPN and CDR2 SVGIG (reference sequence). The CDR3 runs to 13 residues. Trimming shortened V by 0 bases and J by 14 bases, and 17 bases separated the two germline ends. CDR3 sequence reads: CAWSVSGGREKFF. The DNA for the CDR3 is TGTGCCTGGAGTGTCTCTGGTGGACGGGAGAAGTTCTTC.

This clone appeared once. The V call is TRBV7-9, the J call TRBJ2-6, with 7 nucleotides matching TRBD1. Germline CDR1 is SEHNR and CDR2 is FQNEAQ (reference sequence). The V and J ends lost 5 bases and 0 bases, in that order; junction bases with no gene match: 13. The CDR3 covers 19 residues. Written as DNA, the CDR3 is TGTGCCAGCAGCAAAGCTCGGGACAGAACAAGCTCTGGGGCCAACGTCCTGACTTTC. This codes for CASSKARDRTSSGANVLTF.

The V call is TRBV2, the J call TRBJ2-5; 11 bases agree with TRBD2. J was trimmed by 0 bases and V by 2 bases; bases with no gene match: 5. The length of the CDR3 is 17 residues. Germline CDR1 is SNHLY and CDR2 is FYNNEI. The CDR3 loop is CASSEPSGRYYQETQYF. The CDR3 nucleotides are TGTGCCAGCAGTGAACCTAGCGGGAGGTACTACCAAGAGACCCAGTACTTC. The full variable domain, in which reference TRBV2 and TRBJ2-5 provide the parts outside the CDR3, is EPEVTQTPSHQVTQMGQEVILRCVPISNHLYFYWYRQILGQKVEFLVSFYNNEISEKSEIFDDQFSVERPDGSNFTLKIRSTKLEDSAMYFCASSEPSGRYYQETQYFGPGTRLLVL.

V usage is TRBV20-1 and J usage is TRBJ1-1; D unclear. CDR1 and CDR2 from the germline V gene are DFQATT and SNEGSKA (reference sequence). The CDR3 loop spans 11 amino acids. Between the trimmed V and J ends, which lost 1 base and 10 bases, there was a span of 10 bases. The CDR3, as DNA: TGCAGTGCTAGAGTGACGAGGGCAGCTTTCTTT. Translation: CSARVTRAAFF.

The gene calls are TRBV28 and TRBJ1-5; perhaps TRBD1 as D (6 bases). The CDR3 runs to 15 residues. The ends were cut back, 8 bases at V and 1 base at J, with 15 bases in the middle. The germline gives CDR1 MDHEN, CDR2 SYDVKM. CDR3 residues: CASGRHRDSNQPQHF. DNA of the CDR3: TGTGCCAGCGGCCGGCACAGGGACAGCAATCAGCCCCAGCATTTT.

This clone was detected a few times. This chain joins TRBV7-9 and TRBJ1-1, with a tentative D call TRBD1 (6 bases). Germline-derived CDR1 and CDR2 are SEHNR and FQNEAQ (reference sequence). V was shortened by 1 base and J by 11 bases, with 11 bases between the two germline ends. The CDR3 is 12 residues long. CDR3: CASSLGAGDAFF. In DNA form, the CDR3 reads TGTGCCAGCAGCTTAGGGGCAGGGGACGCTTTCTTT.

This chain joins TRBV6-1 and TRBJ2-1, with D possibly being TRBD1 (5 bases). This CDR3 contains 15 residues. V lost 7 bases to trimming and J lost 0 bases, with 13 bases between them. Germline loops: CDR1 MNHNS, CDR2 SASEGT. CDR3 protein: CASNGHLSSYNEQFF. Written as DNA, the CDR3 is TGTGCCAGCAACGGACACCTGAGCTCCTACAATGAGCAGTTCTTC.

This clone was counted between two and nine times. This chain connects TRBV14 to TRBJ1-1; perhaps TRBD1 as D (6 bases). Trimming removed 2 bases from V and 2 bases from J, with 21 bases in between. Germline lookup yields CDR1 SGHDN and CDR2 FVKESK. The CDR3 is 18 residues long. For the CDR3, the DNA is TGTGCCAGCAGCCAAAATGGCAGGGGCCTGAATCCCAACACTGAAGCTTTCTTT. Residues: CASSQNGRGLNPNTEAFF.

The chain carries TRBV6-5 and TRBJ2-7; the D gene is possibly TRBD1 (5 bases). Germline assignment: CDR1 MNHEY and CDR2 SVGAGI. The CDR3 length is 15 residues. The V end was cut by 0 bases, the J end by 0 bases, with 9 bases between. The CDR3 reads CASSYSDTSSYEQYF. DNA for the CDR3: TGTGCCAGCAGTTACTCGGACACCAGCTCCTACGAGCAGTACTTC.

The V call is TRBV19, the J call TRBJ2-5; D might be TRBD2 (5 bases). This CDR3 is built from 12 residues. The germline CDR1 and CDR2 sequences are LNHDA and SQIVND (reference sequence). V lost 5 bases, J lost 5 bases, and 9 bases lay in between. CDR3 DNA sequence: TGTGCCAGTAGTTTCGGCGGGGAGACCCAGTACTTC. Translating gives CASSFGGETQYF.

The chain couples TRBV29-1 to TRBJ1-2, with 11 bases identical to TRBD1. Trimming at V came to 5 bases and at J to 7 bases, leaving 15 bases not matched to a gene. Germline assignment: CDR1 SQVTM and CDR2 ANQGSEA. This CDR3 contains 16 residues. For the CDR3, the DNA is TGCAGCGTTTTACGCGGGACAGGGGGAAAAGGAGGTGGCTACACCTTC. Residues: CSVLRGTGGKGGGYTF.

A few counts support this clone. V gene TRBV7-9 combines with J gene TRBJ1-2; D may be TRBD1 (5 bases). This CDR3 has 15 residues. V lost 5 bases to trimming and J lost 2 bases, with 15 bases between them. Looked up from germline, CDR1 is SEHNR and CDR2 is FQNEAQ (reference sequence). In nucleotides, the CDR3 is TGTGCCAGCAGCCCAGGACGGGGGGGGAACTATGGCTACACCTTC. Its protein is CASSPGRGGNYGYTF. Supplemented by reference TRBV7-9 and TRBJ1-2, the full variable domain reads DTGVSQNPRHKITKRGQNVTFRCDPISEHNRLYWYRQTLGQGPEFLTYFQNEAQLEKSRLLSDRFSAERPKGSFSTLEIQRTEQGDSAMYLCASSPGRGGNYGYTFGSGTRLTVV.

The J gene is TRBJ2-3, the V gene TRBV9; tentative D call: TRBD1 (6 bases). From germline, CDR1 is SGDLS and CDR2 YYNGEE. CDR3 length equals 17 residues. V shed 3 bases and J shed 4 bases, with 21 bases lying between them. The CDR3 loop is CASSGYAGTSVSDTQYF. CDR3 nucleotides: TGTGCCAGCAGCGGATACGCCGGGACAAGCGTGTCAGATACGCAGTATTTT.

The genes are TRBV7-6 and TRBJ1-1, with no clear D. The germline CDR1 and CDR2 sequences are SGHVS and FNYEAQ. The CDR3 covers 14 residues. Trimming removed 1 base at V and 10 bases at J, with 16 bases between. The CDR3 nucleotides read TGTGCCAGCAGCTTAGAGGTGGGCCAAGCCCGAGCTTTCTTT. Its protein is CASSLEVGQARAFF.

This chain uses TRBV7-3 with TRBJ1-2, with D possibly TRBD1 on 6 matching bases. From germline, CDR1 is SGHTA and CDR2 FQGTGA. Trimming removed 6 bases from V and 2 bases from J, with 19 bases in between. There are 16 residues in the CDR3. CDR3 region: CASRLDSLGVNYGYTF. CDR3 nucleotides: TGTGCCAGCAGGTTGGACAGTCTTGGGGTCAACTATGGCTACACCTTC.

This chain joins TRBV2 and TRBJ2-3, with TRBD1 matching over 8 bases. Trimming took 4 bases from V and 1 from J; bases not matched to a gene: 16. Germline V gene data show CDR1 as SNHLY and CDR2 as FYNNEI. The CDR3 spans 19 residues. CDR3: CASSGSRDRIIDGTDTQYF. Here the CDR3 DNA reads TGTGCCAGCAGTGGTTCCAGGGACAGGATAATCGATGGCACAGATACGCAGTATTTT.